This T cell receptor (beta chain) derives from a study of cytomegalovirus exposure and HLA in healthy donors. Regarding the study as a whole: HLA-A and HLA-B allele assignments for most subjects were reportedly predicted accurately using TCR beta sequences. The study listed roughly 150 cytomegalovirus-associated TCR beta chains.

V was pared by 2 bases and J by 6 bases, with 14 bases between. Looked up from germline, CDR1 is SGHKS and CDR2 is YYEKEE (reference sequence). The CDR3 is made up of 14 amino acids. Turning to this clone: The antigen remains unidentified.

Both 60 Vbeta primers and 13 Jbeta primers went into the PCR. Clones were read by immunoSEQ multiplex PCR, and TCRdb kept only the in-frame ones, dropping some. The table records roughly 200,000 clones, around 83% of them present only once. This rearrangement joins TRBV5-5 to TRBJ1-1, with D maybe TRBD1 (6 bases). The sequence derives from a man aged 40-49 years in good health and CMV-seropositive. Material for sequencing was PBMCs. In nucleotides, the CDR3 is TGTGCCAGCAGCTTTCGCGGGGGCCGTCCTGAAGCTTTCTTT. It translates to CASSFRGGRPEAFF.